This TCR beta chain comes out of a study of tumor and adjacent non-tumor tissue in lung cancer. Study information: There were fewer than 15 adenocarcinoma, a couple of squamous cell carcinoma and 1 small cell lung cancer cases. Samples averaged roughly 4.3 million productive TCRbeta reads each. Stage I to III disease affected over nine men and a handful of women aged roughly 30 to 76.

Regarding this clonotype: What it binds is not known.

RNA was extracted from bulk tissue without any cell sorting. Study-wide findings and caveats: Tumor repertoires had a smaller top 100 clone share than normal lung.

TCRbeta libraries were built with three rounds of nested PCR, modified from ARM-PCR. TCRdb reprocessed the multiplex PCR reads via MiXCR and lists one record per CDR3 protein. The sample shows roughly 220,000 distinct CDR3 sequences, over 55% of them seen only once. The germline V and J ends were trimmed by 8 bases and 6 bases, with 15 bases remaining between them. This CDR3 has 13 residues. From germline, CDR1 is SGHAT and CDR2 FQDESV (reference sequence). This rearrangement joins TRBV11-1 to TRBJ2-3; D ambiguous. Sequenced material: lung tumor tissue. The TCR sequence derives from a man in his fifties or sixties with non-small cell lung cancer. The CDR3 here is CASEVQVMDTQYF. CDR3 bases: TGTGCCAGCGAGGTCCAGGTCATGGATACGCAGTATTTT. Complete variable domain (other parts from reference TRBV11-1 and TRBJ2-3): EAEVAQSPRYKITEKSQAVAFWCDPISGHATLYWYRQILGQGPELLVQFQDESVVDDSQLPKDRFSAERLKGVDSTLKIQPAELGDSAMYLCASEVQVMDTQYFGPGTRLTVL.